This entry lists 8 T cell receptor beta chains sequenced from one sample in a study of T cell responses to AZD1222 COVID-19 vaccine. The data were produced by immunoSEQ multiplex PCR, yet TCRdb's version contains in-frame clones alone and is incomplete. The sample lists 150,000 or so clones; under 95% were seen once. The specimen was peripheral blood, collected on day 0 of MenACWY control vaccination. The receptors were gathered from an adult in good health.

The genes are TRBV5-5 and TRBJ1-5; a possible D gene is TRBD1 (6 bases). Per germline, CDR1 SGHKS and CDR2 YYEKEE (reference sequence). The CDR3 totals 14 residues. The V end was cut by 0 bases, the J end by 5 bases, with 9 bases between. The CDR3 protein is CASSLAAGDQPQHF. The CDR3, as DNA: TGTGCCAGCAGCTTGGCGGCAGGGGATCAGCCCCAGCATTTT.

The V and J genes are TRBV28 and TRBJ1-5; D not resolved. The ends were cut back, 7 bases at V and 9 bases at J, with 19 bases in the middle. CDR3 length: 14 amino acids. Germline CDR1 reads MDHEN; CDR2 reads SYDVKM. Written as DNA, the CDR3 is TGTGCCAGCAACTCGAGAATGCGCGCTGGGCCCCAGCATTTT. The encoded protein is CASNSRMRAGPQHF.

CDR3 nucleotides: TGTGCCAGTAGTACTTCCTACCGAGAGGAGCAGTTCTTC. It yields the protein CASSTSYREEQFF. This chain joins TRBV19 and TRBJ2-1, with D uncertain. V lost 4 bases and J 10 bases, leaving 14 bases between the germline ends. The length of the CDR3 is 13 residues. CDR1 LNHDA and CDR2 SQIVND come from the germline V gene (reference sequence).

This chain connects TRBV30 to TRBJ1-5; possibly TRBD1 for D (5 bases). Germline CDR1 reads GTSNPN; CDR2 reads SVGIG (reference sequence). V was cut by 2 bases and J by 5 bases, with 16 bases left in between. CDR3 size: 15 residues. The DNA of the CDR3 is TGTGCCTGGAGTCTCTCGGGGGGGGTTGATCAGCCCCAGCATTTT. Residues: CAWSLSGGVDQPQHF.

This chain links TRBV3-1 (or the pseudogene TRBV3-2) with TRBJ2-1; D possibly corresponds to TRBD2 (5 bases). Trimming left V 0 bases short and J 2 bases short, with 11 bases between. In germline, CDR1 is LGHDT, CDR2 YNNKEL (reference sequence). This CDR3 has 16 amino acids. The chain's CDR3 is CASSQETLAPYNEQFF. The CDR3 DNA reads TGTGCCAGCAGCCAAGAAACCCTAGCCCCCTACAATGAGCAGTTCTTC.

The V call is TRBV19, the J call TRBJ2-3, with TRBD2 matching 11 bases. The CDR3 is 17 residues long. With V trimmed by 6 bases and J by 1 base, 9 bases remained unmatched. Germline-derived CDR1 and CDR2 are LNHDA and SQIVND (reference sequence). The CDR3 nucleotides are TGTGCCAGTAGCCCCAGTAAACTAGCGGGAGGCACAGATACGCAGTATTTT. It yields the protein CASSPSKLAGGTDTQYF.

The V gene is TRBV5-1, the J gene TRBJ1-4, with D uncertain. Per the germline V gene, CDR1 is SGHRS and CDR2 is YFSETQ. V was cut by 0 bases and J by 0 bases, with 9 bases left in between. This CDR3 has 16 amino acids. This chain's CDR3 is CASSLAGTPTNEKLFF. In DNA form, the CDR3 reads TGCGCCAGCAGCTTGGCGGGCACACCAACTAATGAAAAACTGTTTTTT.

A remark on this clone: Additional DNA sequences in this sample encode the identical CDR3. The V call is TRBV4-1, the J call TRBJ1-4; the match to TRBD1 covers 9 bases. V trimming: 2 bases; J trimming: 3 bases; junction bases outside the gene matches: 4. Germline V gives CDR1 MGHRA, CDR2 YSYEKL. This CDR3 has 16 amino acids. The CDR3 spells CASSQPGQGANEKLFF. The CDR3 DNA reads TGCGCCAGCAGCCAACCGGGACAGGGCGCTAATGAAAAACTGTTTTTT.